This T cell receptor beta chain was found in a study of cytomegalovirus exposure and HLA in healthy donors. The junction had 12 bases not matched to a gene; V was cut back by 4 bases and J by 3 bases. The CDR3 is made up of 17 amino acids. CDR1 is MGHRA and CDR2 is YSYEKL in the germline V gene. 60 Vbeta and 13 Jbeta primers were used in PCR. Generated by immunoSEQ multiplex PCR, the TCRdb table keeps only in-frame clones and is missing some. The table shows tens of thousands of clones, with about 68% occurring only once. This clone was observed a few times. The receptor was derived from a human donor in good health. V and J are TRBV4-1 and TRBJ2-1; the match to TRBD1 covers 7 bases. The sample taken for sequencing was PBMCs. CDR3 coding DNA: TGCGCCAGCAGCCGCCAGATTGCCAGGGGGAACTACAATGAGCAGTTCTTC. This gives the protein CASSRQIARGNYNEQFF.